The 28 T cell receptor beta chains below were found in one sample sequenced in a study of vaccination and CD4 T cells after COVID-19 (dated by TCRdb to between 2021 and 2022). Library generation was performed with PCR. Reads for this sample came from an Illumina iSeq 100. At the Johns Hopkins FTIC core, DNA from the cultured CD4+ T cells underwent TCR sequencing with the Oncomine TCR Beta short-read assay. TCRdb took the public reads, trimmed them with fastp at Q25, ran MiXCR for clone calling and kept in-frame beta chains. When rows share a CDR3 protein, they turn into one entry using the most common DNA and genes. Within this sample are tens of thousands of distinct CDR3 sequences, with roughly 40% of them counted one time only. Roughly 5% of the sample belongs to the ten largest clones. The sample's time point, from its label and the paper: late sampling 161 to 241 days after vaccination in three convalescent patients. Read against the paper, the sample's treatment or condition label means: roughly 11-day PBMC culture with coronavirus spike peptide pools or control peptides (ViraFEST assay).

The antigens for these receptors are not known. Sequencing used CD4+ T cells from blood, cultured in vitro, obtained about 7 months after SARS-CoV-2 vaccination. The source of these receptors is a human donor who had recovered from COVID-19.

The table lists this clonotype with a few counts. The gene calls are TRBV7-3 and TRBJ2-5; 9 nucleotides agree with TRBD2. The CDR3 is 17 amino acids. Unmatched junction bases numbered 12, after V lost 2 bases and J lost 5 bases. CDR1 is SGHTA, CDR2 FQGTGA, per germline. The CDR3 DNA reads as TGTGCCAGCAGCTTAGGGCTCAGTAGCGGGAGTGCCGAGACCCAGTACTTC. Translating gives CASSLGLSSGSAETQYF.

This chain joins TRBV4-2 and TRBJ2-7; no firm D call. V gave up 0 bases and J gave up 4 bases, with 7 bases separating them. The length of the CDR3 is 13 residues. CDR1 is LGHNA and CDR2 is YNFKEQ in the germline V gene. CDR3 nucleotide sequence: TGTGCCAGCAGCCAAGAATACGGGTACGAGCAGTACTTC. As protein: CASSQEYGYEQYF.

The V gene is TRBV6-1, the J gene TRBJ1-1; the D gene is possibly TRBD1 (5 bases). V gave up 10 bases and J gave up 3 bases, with 24 bases separating them. CDR1 and CDR2 from the germline V gene are MNHNS and SASEGT. The CDR3 has 16 amino acids. In nucleotides, the CDR3 is TGTGCCACCACCACCGGGAGGGGTAGAGGCGACACTGAAGCTTTCTTT. Residues: CATTTGRGRGDTEAFF.

This sequence joins TRBV20-1 and TRBJ2-1; 15 bases match TRBD2. The CDR3 is 17 residues long. Germline-derived CDR1 and CDR2 are DFQATT and SNEGSKA (reference sequence). V was clipped by 4 bases and J by 8 bases; unmatched bases: 12. The CDR3: CSATSPGGLAGGYEQFF. The DNA of the CDR3 is TGCAGTGCTACATCCCCCGGAGGACTAGCGGGAGGGTATGAGCAGTTCTTC.

The chain links TRBV7-7 to TRBJ2-1; TRBD2 agrees at 10 bases. This CDR3 region has 15 residues. Germline lookup yields CDR1 SSHAT and CDR2 FNYEAQ (reference sequence). Trimming removed 5 bases from V and 7 bases from J; junction bases left unmatched: 8. The CDR3, as DNA: TGTGCCAGCAGCAGGACTAGCGGAGATAGTAATGAGCAGTTCTTC. It codes for CASSRTSGDSNEQFF.

CDR3 in amino acids: CSGTSSYEQYF. As DNA, the CDR3 is TGCAGTGGGACTAGCTCCTACGAGCAGTACTTC. The chain couples TRBV20-1 to TRBJ2-7; 7 bases are shared with TRBD2. Germline CDR1 and CDR2: DFQATT and SNEGSKA (reference sequence). The CDR3 sequence is 11 residues long. J was trimmed by 0 bases and V by 7 bases; bases with no gene match: 0.

The chain employs TRBV29-1 and TRBJ2-3; D not resolved. CDR3 length equals 15 residues. CDR1 SQVTM and CDR2 ANQGSEA come from the germline V gene. Between the trimmed V and J ends, which lost 3 bases and 1 base, there was a span of 14 bases. The DNA for the CDR3 is TGCAGCGTTGAGCTTCCCTCACCGCGCACAGATACGCAGTATTTT. It encodes CSVELPSPRTDTQYF.

V usage is TRBV6-1 and J usage is TRBJ1-5; no clear D. Germline V gene data show CDR1 as MNHNS and CDR2 as SASEGT. The CDR3 has 16 residues. V was trimmed by 6 bases and J by 4 bases, leaving 19 bases between them. As DNA, the CDR3 is TGTGCCAGCAGCCCAATGACGGACGCTTATAATCAGCCCCAGCATTTT. It specifies CASSPMTDAYNQPQHF.

The chain links TRBV7-3 to TRBJ1-2; no reliable D call. Germline CDR1 SGHTA, CDR2 FQGTGA. The CDR3 has 13 residues. V was shortened by 5 bases and J by 8 bases, with 15 bases between the two germline ends. The CDR3 bases are TGTGCCAGCAGCCGCAGTATTGGGGAAGGCTACACCTTC. This encodes CASSRSIGEGYTF. The full variable domain, in which reference TRBV7-3 and TRBJ1-2 provide the parts outside the CDR3, is GAGVSQTPSNKVTEKGKYVELRCDPISGHTALYWYRQSLGQGPEFLIYFQGTGAADDSGLPNDRFFAVRPEGSVSTLKIQRTERGDSAVYLCASSRSIGEGYTFGSGTRLTVV.

The J gene is TRBJ2-5, the V gene TRBV6-1, with a weak D call TRBD2 (5 bases). CDR3 length equals 13 residues. Trimming removed 7 bases at V and 1 base at J, with 10 bases between. Germline V gene data show CDR1 as MNHNS and CDR2 as SASEGT. Here the CDR3 reads CASKASSQETQYF. The CDR3 nucleotides read TGTGCCAGCAAGGCTAGCAGCCAAGAGACCCAGTACTTC.

This clonotype was seen more than once but under ten times. The gene calls are TRBV7-9 and TRBJ2-7; 10 bases agree with TRBD2. Trimming took 2 bases from V and 6 from J; bases not matched to a gene: 4. This CDR3 comprises 14 residues. Germline V lookup: CDR1 SEHNR, CDR2 FQNEAQ (reference sequence). The CDR3 coding sequence is TGTGCCAGCAGCTTAAGCGGGAGGGCCGCCGAGCAGTACTTC. This gives the protein CASSLSGRAAEQYF.

In DNA form, the CDR3 reads TGTGCCAGCATATCCCCCTTTGCCGGGTCCAACAATGAGCAGTTCTTC. Protein: CASISPFAGSNNEQFF. The chain has TRBV11-2 and TRBJ2-1; D remains ambiguous. Trimming took 7 bases from V and 5 from J, leaving 21 bases between them. There are 16 residues in the CDR3. Looked up from germline, CDR1 is SGHAT and CDR2 is FQNNGV.

This clonotype has only a few counts. This chain connects TRBV7-9 to TRBJ2-7; 8 bases match TRBD2. The ends lost 3 bases at V and 2 bases at J; junction bases unmatched: 12. Germline V gives CDR1 SEHNR, CDR2 FQNEAQ (reference sequence). The CDR3 has 17 residues. DNA for the CDR3: TGTGCCAGCAGCTTTCGGGGGGGCCAAGGGGCGACCTACGAGCAGTACTTC. This gives the protein CASSFRGGQGATYEQYF.

The chain couples TRBV6-1 to TRBJ1-5; the match to TRBD1 covers 7 bases. With V trimmed by 5 bases and J by 0 bases, 7 bases remained unmatched. Germline V gene lookup returns CDR1 MNHNS and CDR2 SASEGT. The CDR3 length is 16 residues. CDR3 protein: CASSRAGQNSNQPQHF. The CDR3 nucleotides read TGTGCCAGCAGTCGCGCGGGACAGAATAGCAATCAGCCCCAGCATTTT.

This sequence joins TRBV7-2 and TRBJ2-3; 7 positions agree with TRBD2. The CDR3 has 13 amino acids. Germline CDR1 SGHTA, CDR2 FQGNSA. V shed 2 bases, J shed 11 bases, and the junction held 7 bases outside the gene matches. CDR3: CASSLQGLGRQYF. CDR3 in DNA: TGTGCCAGCAGCTTACAAGGACTAGGCCGGCAGTATTTT.

The J gene is TRBJ2-7, the V gene TRBV20-1, with D perhaps TRBD2 (5 bases). V lost 3 bases and J 7 bases, leaving 13 bases between the germline ends. The CDR3 sequence is 12 residues long. Germline lookup yields CDR1 DFQATT and CDR2 SNEGSKA (reference sequence). The CDR3 spells CSARPGSGEQYF. CDR3 in DNA: TGCAGTGCTAGGCCCGGGTCGGGGGAGCAGTACTTC.

V usage is TRBV7-7 and J usage is TRBJ2-2; perhaps TRBD2 as D (5 bases). V dropped 4 bases and J dropped 3 bases, with 9 bases sitting between them. This CDR3 comprises 14 residues. Germline CDR1 SSHAT, CDR2 FNYEAQ (reference sequence). CDR3 residues: CASSYSGYTGELFF. The CDR3 region has the DNA TGTGCCAGCAGCTACAGCGGTTACACCGGGGAGCTGTTTTTT.

The rearrangement links TRBV7-2 to TRBJ2-7; D call uncertain. The length of the CDR3 is 13 residues. Trimming removed 4 bases from V and 2 bases from J, with 9 bases in between. Germline V lookup: CDR1 SGHTA, CDR2 FQGNSA. DNA of the CDR3: TGTGCCAGCAGCTCCATTAGGACCTACGAGCAGTACTTC. It codes for CASSSIRTYEQYF.

The chain couples TRBV6-4 to TRBJ2-1, with 8 nucleotides matching TRBD2. Germline CDR1 reads MRHNA; CDR2 reads SNTAGT. With 7 bases clipped from V and 0 bases from J, the junction kept 2 bases outside the gene matches. The CDR3 totals 14 residues. CDR3 bases: TGTGCCAGCACCAGCGGGAGCTCCTACAATGAGCAGTTCTTC. It translates to CASTSGSSYNEQFF.

V usage is TRBV7-2 and J usage is TRBJ2-1; TRBD2 agrees at 9 bases. CDR3 length equals 16 residues. Germline CDR1 and CDR2: SGHTA and FQGNSA. The junction had 7 bases not matched to a gene; V was cut back by 0 bases and J by 7 bases. The CDR3 reads CASSLASGSFGNEQFF. The CDR3 nucleotides read TGTGCCAGCAGCTTAGCTAGCGGGAGCTTCGGGAATGAGCAGTTCTTC. The entire variable domain, with the rest obtained from reference TRBV7-2 and TRBJ2-1, is as follows: GAGVSQSPSNKVTEKGKDVELRCDPISGHTALYWYRQSLGQGLEFLIYFQGNSAPDKSGLPSDRFSAERTGGSVSTLTIQRTQQEDSAVYLCASSLASGSFGNEQFFGPGTRLTVL.

The rearrangement uses TRBV18 and TRBJ1-6, with a tentative D call TRBD1 (5 bases). This CDR3 is 15 amino acids long. Germline V gene data show CDR1 as KGHSH and CDR2 as LQKENI. Trimming stripped 2 bases from V and 7 bases from J, with 12 bases between. The CDR3 sequence is CASSPARADNSPLHF. CDR3 DNA: TGTGCCAGCTCACCAGCCAGGGCGGACAATTCACCCCTCCACTTT.

This clonotype turned up a few times. Relative to the germline gene, one junction end is altered; a read error may explain this. V and J are TRBV7-7 and TRBJ2-5; D gene uncertain. Per germline, CDR1 SSHAT and CDR2 FNYEAQ (reference sequence). The CDR3 runs to 15 residues. The CDR3, as DNA: TGTGCTAGCAGCTTAAGGTCGTCGCCGGGAGAGACCCAGTACTTC. This encodes CASSLRSSPGETQYF.

The chain links TRBV7-9 to TRBJ2-7, with 9 nucleotides matching TRBD2. Trimming cost V 1 base and J 3 bases; bases outside gene matches: 4. Germline CDR1 and CDR2: SEHNR and FQNEAQ (reference sequence). The CDR3 loop spans 15 amino acids. The CDR3 nucleotides are TGTGCCAGCAGCTTAGGTCTAGCGGGGAGCTACGAGCAGTACTTC. The encoded protein is CASSLGLAGSYEQYF.

This clonotype came up a few times. Here the CDR3 DNA reads TGTGCCAGCAGCTTAGTAACAGGGTTTCAGACCCAGTACTTC. This gives the protein CASSLVTGFQTQYF. This sequence joins TRBV7-2 and TRBJ2-5; a possible D gene is TRBD1 (6 bases). The CDR3 consists of 14 residues. Germline CDR1 SGHTA, CDR2 FQGNSA. Trimming cost V 1 base and J 6 bases, with 12 bases left between them.

Only a few counts were recorded for this clonotype. This chain connects TRBV7-2 to TRBJ2-7; D is unresolved. Deletions cut 0 bases from V and 2 bases from J, with 17 bases between. Germline CDR1 reads SGHTA; CDR2 reads FQGNSA. The CDR3 is 17 residues long. This CDR3 reads CASSLAGPIGTAYEQYF. In DNA, the CDR3 is TGTGCCAGCAGCTTAGCAGGACCGATAGGTACAGCCTACGAGCAGTACTTC.

The chain recombines TRBV7-3 with TRBJ2-5, with unresolved D. Between the trimmed V and J ends, which lost 5 bases and 2 bases, there was a span of 9 bases. CDR1 is SGHTA, CDR2 FQGTGA, per germline. The CDR3 is made up of 13 amino acids. The CDR3 protein is CASSELIQETQYF. DNA of the CDR3: TGTGCCAGCAGCGAACTCATTCAAGAGACCCAGTACTTC.

This rearrangement joins TRBV5-6 to TRBJ1-2, with TRBD1 matching over 8 bases. Unmatched junction bases numbered 4, after V lost 5 bases and J lost 7 bases. This CDR3 spans 12 amino acids. Germline-derived CDR1 and CDR2 are SGHDT and YYEEEE. This CDR3 is CASSKDRVGYTF. In nucleotides, the CDR3 is TGTGCCAGCAGTAAGGACAGGGTTGGCTACACCTTC.

The chain employs TRBV4-2 and TRBJ2-3, with 8 bases aligning to TRBD2. Germline V gene sequence: CDR1 LGHNA, CDR2 YNFKEQ. This CDR3 region has 17 residues. Losses at the gene ends were 1 base for V and 5 bases for J; bases not matched to a gene: 11. The CDR3 loop is CASSQGRLARGVDTQYF. DNA of the CDR3: TGTGCCAGCAGCCAAGGTAGACTAGCGAGGGGAGTAGATACGCAGTATTTT.